The clone carrying this T cell receptor (beta chain) was seen just once. The target antigen is unknown. The treatment: approximately 9-day PBMC culture with coronavirus spike peptide pools or control peptides (ViraFEST assay). Germline V gene lookup returns CDR1 SGHRS and CDR2 YFSETQ. V lost 0 bases and J 5 bases, leaving 11 bases between the germline ends. CDR3 length equals 14 residues. The data derive from a study of vaccination and CD4 T cells after COVID-19. The wider study: Post-COVID specimens were obtained a median 101 days after diagnosis (range 35 to 161). Culture controls were given either a CEFX pool, an HIV-1 Nef pool, or no peptide.

Scientists ran DNA taken from cultured CD4+ T cells through the Oncomine TCR Beta short-read assay for sequencing. CD4+ T cells were cultured, and genomic DNA was extracted from them. TCRdb called the PCR reads again in MiXCR, with one record for every CDR3 protein. The profile shows about 20,000 distinct CDR3 sequences, about 80% of them singletons. The J gene is TRBJ1-2, the V gene TRBV5-1, with TRBD1 as a possible D gene (6 bases). The sample was CD4+ T cells from blood, cultured in vitro, taken after SARS-CoV-2 vaccination. The receptor comes from a human donor who received a COVID-19 vaccine. In DNA, the CDR3 is TGCGCCAGCAGCTTGGGACAGGACCTTTATGGCTACACCTTC. It specifies CASSLGQDLYGYTF.